This entry lists 11 T cell receptor beta chains sequenced from one sample in a study of T-cell reconstitution after alpha-beta-depleted transplantation in children. For these receptors, no antigen is known. The study's findings and limits: Where alpha-beta T cells came from about two months after transplant was reportedly several hundred expanded graft clones.

For TCRbeta, the library was prepared with unique molecular identifiers. MiXCR, run by TCRdb on the PCR reads, gives a single entry per CDR3 protein. The sample holds 25,000 to 35,000 distinct CDR3 sequences; under 7.5% are singletons and the top ten take about 27%. The material sequenced was peripheral blood, taken 60 days after TCRalphabeta/CD19-depleted stem cell transplant. These receptors all come from a child younger than two who had a stem cell transplant for acute myeloid leukemia, so the T cells may come from the graft donor.

This clonotype was counted many times. V is TRBV7-3 and J is TRBJ2-3; 7 bases agree with TRBD1. Germline CDR1 SGHTA, CDR2 FQGTGA. The CDR3 covers 19 residues. V lost 2 bases to trimming and J lost 2 bases; unmatched junction nucleotides: 16. The CDR3 is CASSLLVHTGAGLTDTQYF. In nucleotides, the CDR3 is TGTGCCAGCAGCTTACTTGTCCACACAGGGGCCGGTCTCACAGATACGCAGTATTTT. Looking up the rest from reference TRBV7-3 and TRBJ2-3 gives the full variable domain: GAGVSQTPSNKVTEKGKYVELRCDPISGHTALYWYRQSLGQGPEFLIYFQGTGAADDSGLPNDRFFAVRPEGSVSTLKIQRTERGDSAVYLCASSLLVHTGAGLTDTQYFGPGTRLTVL.

This clonotype was recorded at least ten times. The J gene is TRBJ1-2, the V gene TRBV5-1; D unclear. V gave up 0 bases and J gave up 3 bases, with 12 bases separating them. Germline assignment: CDR1 SGHRS and CDR2 YFSETQ. The CDR3 sequence is 15 residues long. CDR3 protein: CASSLEPRRDYGYTF. CDR3 coding DNA: TGCGCCAGCAGCTTGGAGCCCCGCCGGGACTATGGCTACACCTTC.

In this sample, this clonotype turned up many times. This chain joins TRBV28 and TRBJ2-1, with TRBD2 matching over 8 bases. V shed 3 bases, J shed 9 bases, and the junction held 7 bases outside the gene matches. The CDR3 has 14 residues. Germline V gene data show CDR1 as MDHEN and CDR2 as SYDVKM. This chain's CDR3 is CASSFVGRAGEQFF. In DNA, the CDR3 is TGTGCCAGCAGTTTCGTCGGGAGGGCCGGTGAGCAGTTCTTC.

The table lists this clonotype with many counts. The chain is built from TRBV5-1 and TRBJ1-1; 7 bases agree with TRBD1. This CDR3 comprises 14 residues. Germline CDR1 and CDR2: SGHRS and YFSETQ. The V and J ends lost 3 bases and 0 bases, in that order; junction bases with no gene match: 2. As DNA, the CDR3 is TGCGCCAGCAGCTGGGACAGAGTGAACACTGAAGCTTTCTTT. It yields the protein CASSWDRVNTEAFF.

This clonotype was observed at least ten times. The V and J genes are TRBV5-6 and TRBJ2-7; weak D call: TRBD1 (5 bases). Trimming stripped 1 base from V and 3 bases from J, with 23 bases between. This CDR3 has 18 residues. CDR1 and CDR2 (germline): SGHDT, YYEEEE. CDR3 in amino acids: CASSLSRQGRRRSYEQYF. CDR3 nucleotide sequence: TGTGCCAGCAGCTTGTCGCGGCAGGGAAGAAGAAGAAGCTACGAGCAGTACTTC. The variable domain in full, with the rest retrieved from reference TRBV5-6 and TRBJ2-7, is DAGVTQSPTHLIKTRGQQVTLRCSPKSGHDTVSWYQQALGQGPQFIFQYYEEEERQRGNFPDRFSGHQFPNYSSELNVNALLLGDSALYLCASSLSRQGRRRSYEQYFGPGTRLTVT.

This clonotype was picked up many times. The chain joins TRBV12-3 or TRBV12-4 to TRBJ2-2, with a tentative D call TRBD1 (5 bases). The V end was cut by 3 bases, the J end by 1 base, with 6 bases between. The CDR3 spans 14 residues. The CDR3 DNA follows: TGTGCCAGCAGTTTGCAGGGGAACACCGGGGAGCTGTTTTTT. It specifies CASSLQGNTGELFF.

The table lists this clonotype with many counts. The rearrangement joins TRBV15 to TRBJ1-5; D remains ambiguous. Trimming took off 1 base at V and 3 bases at J, with 7 bases between the two ends. The CDR3 has 14 amino acids. Germline V gene data show CDR1 as LNHNV and CDR2 as YYDKDF (reference sequence). The CDR3 DNA follows: TGTGCCACCAGCAGAGGACCTTCCAATCAGCCCCAGCATTTT. Encoded protein: CATSRGPSNQPQHF.

This clonotype was recorded at least ten times. The chain joins TRBV4-2 to TRBJ2-2, with D perhaps assigned TRBD1 or TRBD2 (5 bases each). The CDR3 totals 17 residues. Trimming stripped 0 bases from V and 2 bases from J, with 13 bases between. CDR1 and CDR2 from the germline V gene are LGHNA and YNFKEQ. CDR3 DNA sequence: TGTGCCAGCAGCCAAGACACGGGACCCCAAAACACCGGGGAGCTGTTTTTT. It is translated as CASSQDTGPQNTGELFF.

This clonotype has just a few counts. The V and J genes are TRBV19 and TRBJ2-7; no clear D gene. Trimming took 5 bases from V and 2 from J, leaving 13 bases between them. The CDR3 is 14 amino acids. Germline V CDR1 and CDR2: LNHDA, SQIVND (reference sequence). CDR3 sequence: CASSLSGGAYEQYF. The CDR3 DNA is TGTGCCAGTAGTCTCTCCGGCGGCGCCTACGAGCAGTACTTC.

In its sample, this clonotype was seen many times. The chain combines TRBV29-1 with TRBJ2-1; no definite D call. The CDR3 is 13 amino acids. In germline, CDR1 is SQVTM, CDR2 ANQGSEA. With 6 bases removed from V and 8 bases from J, the gap between germline ends came to 17 bases. The CDR3 nucleotides are TGCAGCGTAATCAGGATAAACGGCGATGAGCAGTTCTTC. The encoded protein is CSVIRINGDEQFF.

In its sample, this clonotype was seen many times. This chain links TRBV12-3 or TRBV12-4 with TRBJ2-2, with D perhaps TRBD1 (5 bases). V dropped 5 bases and J dropped 4 bases, with 14 bases sitting between them. The CDR3 is 15 amino acids. The CDR3 loop is CASSPIQGFTGELFF. The CDR3 nucleotides are TGTGCCAGCAGTCCAATCCAGGGATTCACCGGGGAGCTGTTTTTT.